This T cell receptor (beta chain) was documented in a study of cytomegalovirus exposure and HLA in healthy donors. Amplification used 60 Vbeta primers and 13 Jbeta primers. Clones were sequenced by immunoSEQ multiplex PCR, and TCRdb holds only the in-frame ones, with some missing. The sample records 100,000 to 150,000 clones, 65% to 75% being singletons. CDR1 and CDR2 from the germline V gene are SGHRS and YFSETQ. The CDR3 consists of 16 residues. V shed 3 bases, J shed 0 bases, and the junction held 6 bases outside the gene matches. Sequenced material: PBMCs. This receptor was taken from a woman in her 50s in good health and CMV-seropositive. The chain is built from TRBV5-1 and TRBJ2-3; the match to TRBD2 covers 8 bases. For the CDR3, the DNA is TGCGCCAGCAGCTCCTTTAGCGGGGAGAGCACAGATACGCAGTATTTT. Translating gives CASSSFSGESTDTQYF.